The subject of this entry is one T cell receptor beta chain. V gave up 6 bases and J gave up 5 bases; unmatched junction bases: 6. This CDR3 spans 13 amino acids. CDR1 and CDR2 from the germline V gene are DFQATT and SNEGSKA (reference sequence). This sample was included in a study of blood T cells in healthy people across ages. A second roughly 7 to 12 cycle PCR used barcoded and J-beta primers. TCRdb analysed the 5' RACE reads with MiXCR anew, one entry per CDR3 protein. Of about 500,000 distinct CDR3 sequences in the sample, around 24% are singletons; the top ten hold 7.5% to 9%. This sample also appeared in a second study, on T cells of mothers and their children.

This chain links TRBV20-1 with TRBJ2-4, with 8 bases lining up with TRBD1. Sequenced: blood. The TCR comes from a boy aged 5-17 years in good health. For the CDR3, the DNA is TGCAGTGCGATCGGACAGGGTGAAAACATTCAGTACTTC. Translated: CSAIGQGENIQYF.